This T cell receptor (beta chain) was obtained from a study of cytomegalovirus exposure and HLA in healthy donors. This clone was counted once. What it recognizes is unknown. The PCR used 60 Vbeta and 13 Jbeta primers. In the original processing: Among the unique TCR beta chains that a later analysis counted, around 72 million in all, 9.5 million to 11 million were shared. Libraries were prepared by immunoSEQ multiplex PCR; TCRdb keeps only in-frame clonotypes and omits some of them. The V and J calls and clone size come from that table; D and trimming were worked out from the DNA. The sample consists of about 270,000 clones, more than 80% of them appearing once. Study results and caveats: As a later analysis showed, a missense DCLRE1C variant was linked to trimming of TCR beta V- and J-genes. 150 or so TCR beta chains were listed as cytomegalovirus-associated. In a later analysis, about 17,000 TCR beta sequences were associated with HLA alleles at 0.05 false discovery rate.

This sequence originates from a man aged 35 to 55 in good health and CMV-seropositive. Sequences were obtained from PBMCs.

For the CDR3, the DNA is TGTGCCAGCAGTTCCCAGGGTTATCGGAACACTGAAGCTTTCTTT. It encodes CASSSQGYRNTEAFF. V and J are TRBV28 and TRBJ1-1; the D gene is possibly TRBD1 (5 bases). The germline gives CDR1 MDHEN, CDR2 SYDVKM. V was cut by 4 bases and J by 1 base, with 13 bases left in between. This CDR3 comprises 15 residues.